One and the same sample provided the 21 T cell receptor beta chains below, sequenced in a study of T cells in Graves' hyperthyroidism and ophthalmopathy. RNA transcripts provided the source from which TCR beta CDR3 regions were amplified. TCR CDR3 underwent first-round RT-PCR with the HTBI primer set. TCRdb processed the multiplex PCR reads anew with MiXCR; each CDR3 protein has one entry. This sample has hundreds of thousands of distinct CDR3 sequences; about 17% occur once, and the top ten carry less than 4.5%. Specimen: blood. The receptors originated from a woman aged 30 to 39 with Graves' hyperthyroidism.

This clonotype was counted only a few times. The chain links TRBV11-3 to TRBJ2-3; 10 bases are a match to TRBD2. V lost 5 bases and J lost 2; bases outside the gene matches: 10. In germline, CDR1 is SGHNT, CDR2 YENEEA. The CDR3 consists of 17 residues. The DNA of the CDR3 is TGTGCCAGCAGCACGAGGACTAGCGGAGATTTCACAGATACGCAGTATTTT. Its protein product is CASSTRTSGDFTDTQYF.

This clonotype came up many times. V is TRBV5-1 and J is TRBJ1-2; D might be TRBD1 (6 bases). Trimming removed 0 bases from V and 7 bases from J, with 22 bases in between. The CDR3 totals 17 residues. CDR1 SGHRS and CDR2 YFSETQ come from the germline V gene. The CDR3 protein is CASSLGAGEGRSLGYTF. CDR3 nucleotide sequence: TGCGCCAGCAGCTTGGGTGCAGGGGAGGGTCGATCGCTTGGCTACACCTTC.

This clonotype was counted a few times. V usage is TRBV28 and J usage is TRBJ1-6; 8 bases match TRBD1. The CDR3 sequence is 16 residues long. From germline, CDR1 is MDHEN and CDR2 SYDVKM. Losses at the gene ends were 1 base for V and 8 bases for J; bases not matched to a gene: 7. CDR3 sequence (DNA): TGTGCCAGCAGTTTATTCGGGACAGGAGCCTATTCACCCCTCCACTTT. Amino acids: CASSLFGTGAYSPLHF.

This clonotype was seen ten or more times. The chain carries TRBV5-1 and TRBJ2-7, with D perhaps TRBD1 (6 bases). V lost 0 bases and J 4 bases, leaving 11 bases between the germline ends. The CDR3 is 14 amino acids. Germline values: CDR1 SGHRS, CDR2 YFSETQ. CDR3 nucleotides: TGCGCCAGCAGCTTGGCCATGGGGGCGTACGAGCAGTACTTC. Amino acids: CASSLAMGAYEQYF.

The V and J genes are TRBV29-1 and TRBJ2-3; 12 bases fit TRBD2. This CDR3 has 18 amino acids. The ends lost 6 bases at V and 2 bases at J; junction bases unmatched: 15. Per germline, CDR1 SQVTM and CDR2 ANQGSEA. The CDR3 reads CSVPPLASGRADTDTQYF. CDR3 nucleotides: TGCAGCGTCCCCCCACTGGCTAGCGGGAGGGCTGACACAGATACGCAGTATTTT.

The CDR3 nucleotides read TGTGCCAGCAGTTTTCGGGGGACGGGCAAAAACATTCAGTACTTC. It yields the protein CASSFRGTGKNIQYF. The genes are TRBV27 and TRBJ2-4, with D maybe TRBD2 (6 bases). V was clipped by 3 bases and J by 3 bases, with 12 bases between them. Per the germline V gene, CDR1 is MNHEY and CDR2 is SMNVEV (reference sequence). This CDR3 spans 15 amino acids.

This clonotype was seen a few times. The chain employs TRBV5-6 and TRBJ1-2; D gene unclear. Germline values: CDR1 SGHDT, CDR2 YYEEEE. CDR3 length: 14 amino acids. Trimming cost V 1 base and J 8 bases, with 15 bases left between them. DNA of the CDR3: TGTGCCAGCAGCTTGAATGTTTGGTCGGAGGGCTACACCTTC. It codes for CASSLNVWSEGYTF.

This clonotype was seen a few times. The rearrangement links TRBV5-5 to TRBJ2-1; 7 nucleotides match TRBD1. The CDR3 is made up of 11 amino acids. Trimming removed 4 bases from V and 10 bases from J; junction bases left unmatched: 2. Germline CDR1 is SGHKS and CDR2 is YYEKEE (reference sequence). The CDR3 loop is CASSTTGEQFF. CDR3 DNA sequence: TGTGCCAGCAGCACGACAGGGGAGCAGTTCTTC.

This clonotype came up a few times. The chain couples TRBV27 to TRBJ2-7; TRBD1 matches 7 bases. The CDR3 spans 14 residues. Losses at the gene ends were 4 bases for V and 5 bases for J; bases not matched to a gene: 8. CDR1 MNHEY and CDR2 SMNVEV come from the germline V gene (reference sequence). CDR3 DNA: TGTGCCAGCAGTTCCAACAGGGGTCGACACGAGCAGTACTTC. Translating it yields CASSSNRGRHEQYF.

This clonotype was seen ten or more times. CDR3 sequence: CASSLGTGNNEQFF. The CDR3 nucleotides are TGTGCCAGCAGTTTAGGGACAGGCAACAATGAGCAGTTCTTC. This chain links TRBV12-3 or TRBV12-4 with TRBJ2-1, with 7 bases lining up with TRBD1. CDR3 size: 14 residues. With 1 base clipped from V and 5 bases from J, the junction kept 2 bases outside the gene matches.

The chain links TRBV12-3 or TRBV12-4 to TRBJ1-2; D call uncertain. V dropped 6 bases and J dropped 2 bases, with 10 bases sitting between them. The CDR3 has 13 amino acids. The CDR3 DNA reads as TGTGCCAGCAGAGACGGACTGAACTATGGCTACACCTTC. It encodes CASRDGLNYGYTF.

This clonotype turned up a few times. V is TRBV5-1 and J is TRBJ2-5; 12 bases line up with TRBD2. Germline CDR1 and CDR2: SGHRS and YFSETQ. V gave up 4 bases and J gave up 5 bases; unmatched junction bases: 9. There are 16 residues in the CDR3. The CDR3: CASSQTTSGSIETQYF. CDR3 nucleotide sequence: TGCGCCAGCAGCCAAACGACTAGCGGGAGCATCGAGACCCAGTACTTC. Complete variable domain (other parts from reference TRBV5-1 and TRBJ2-5): KAGVTQTPRYLIKTRGQQVTLSCSPISGHRSVSWYQQTPGQGLQFLFEYFSETQRNKGNFPGRFSGRQFSNSRSEMNVSTLELGDSALYLCASSQTTSGSIETQYFGPGTRLLVL.

A few counts support this clonotype. V usage is TRBV6-1 and J usage is TRBJ2-7, with TRBD1 matching over 8 bases. The CDR3 runs to 15 residues. V dropped 4 bases and J dropped 4; count of bases not matched to a gene: 9. The V gene's germline CDR1 is MNHNS and CDR2 SASEGT. CDR3 DNA sequence: TGTGCCAGCAGTGGGGTTGACAGGGGCTCTTACGAGCAGTACTTC. Its protein product is CASSGVDRGSYEQYF.

The chain combines TRBV5-1 with TRBJ2-3, with TRBD1 as a possible D gene (6 bases). Looked up from germline, CDR1 is SGHRS and CDR2 is YFSETQ. The CDR3 loop spans 14 amino acids. The V end was cut by 4 bases, the J end by 2 bases, with 11 bases between. The CDR3 here is CASSIGQITDTQYF. CDR3 in DNA: TGCGCCAGCAGCATAGGACAGATCACAGATACGCAGTATTTT.

This clonotype came up a few times. V usage is TRBV7-3 and J usage is TRBJ2-1; 9 bases line up with TRBD2. In germline, CDR1 is SGHTA, CDR2 FQGTGA. The CDR3 has 16 amino acids. V shed 0 bases, J shed 8 bases, and the junction held 8 bases outside the gene matches. The CDR3 sequence: CASSLTAGGPDDEQFF. For the CDR3, the DNA is TGTGCCAGCAGCTTAACTGCGGGAGGGCCGGACGATGAGCAGTTCTTC.

This clonotype came up many times. The chain recombines TRBV10-1 with TRBJ2-1; 7 positions match TRBD2. This CDR3 has 15 amino acids. The germline V gene has CDR1 WNHNN and CDR2 SYGVQD (reference sequence). The V and J ends lost 3 bases and 4 bases, in that order; junction bases with no gene match: 6. The CDR3 sequence: CASSDRDGGYNEQFF. The CDR3 nucleotides read TGCGCCAGCAGTGATCGTGACGGGGGGTACAATGAGCAGTTCTTC.

This clonotype was detected a few times. The chain is built from TRBV6-1 and TRBJ2-6; D remains unclear. The CDR3 contains 13 residues. Trimming cost V 1 base and J 5 bases, with 3 bases left between them. Germline assignment: CDR1 MNHNS and CDR2 SASEGT. The DNA for the CDR3 is TGTGCCAGCAGTGAAGGTAGGGCCAACGTCCTGACTTTC. As protein: CASSEGRANVLTF.

This chain joins TRBV19 and TRBJ2-1; possibly TRBD2 for D (5 bases). Germline CDR1 LNHDA, CDR2 SQIVND (reference sequence). CDR3 length equals 14 residues. The V end lost 4 bases, the J end lost 3 bases, and 10 bases lay between the germline ends. CDR3 in DNA: TGTGCCAGTAGTAGCGGGTACGACTACAATGAGCAGTTCTTC. It specifies CASSSGYDYNEQFF.

The chain employs TRBV6-1 and TRBJ1-5, with TRBD1 matching over 9 bases. From germline, CDR1 is MNHNS and CDR2 SASEGT. The CDR3 is 18 amino acids. J gave up 0 bases and V 5 bases, and 11 bases lay outside the gene matches. The CDR3 protein is CASSFPGQGIFSNQPQHF. Here the CDR3 DNA reads TGTGCCAGCAGTTTTCCGGGACAGGGAATATTTAGCAATCAGCCCCAGCATTTT.

Regarding this clonotype: This clone may be a read error of a much larger clone one base away. V gene TRBV11-2 combines with J gene TRBJ2-1; TRBD2 agrees at 7 bases. The CDR3 runs 17 residues. Germline CDR1 is SGHAT and CDR2 is FQNNGV. V shed 3 bases, J shed 1 base, and the junction held 9 bases outside the gene matches. The CDR3 protein is CASSLLAIAGSYNEQFF. CDR3 DNA: TGTGCCAGCAGCTTGTTGGCGATAGCGGGTTCCTACAATGAGCAGTTCTTC.

This clonotype was detected many times. The genes are TRBV12-3 or TRBV12-4 and TRBJ2-7; D ambiguous. Trimming shortened V by 3 bases and J by 1 base, and 13 bases separated the two germline ends. The CDR3 extends over 15 amino acids. CDR3 coding DNA: TGTGCCAGCAGTTTGGGCCTAGGGTCGTCCTACGAGCAGTACTTC. Amino acids: CASSLGLGSSYEQYF.